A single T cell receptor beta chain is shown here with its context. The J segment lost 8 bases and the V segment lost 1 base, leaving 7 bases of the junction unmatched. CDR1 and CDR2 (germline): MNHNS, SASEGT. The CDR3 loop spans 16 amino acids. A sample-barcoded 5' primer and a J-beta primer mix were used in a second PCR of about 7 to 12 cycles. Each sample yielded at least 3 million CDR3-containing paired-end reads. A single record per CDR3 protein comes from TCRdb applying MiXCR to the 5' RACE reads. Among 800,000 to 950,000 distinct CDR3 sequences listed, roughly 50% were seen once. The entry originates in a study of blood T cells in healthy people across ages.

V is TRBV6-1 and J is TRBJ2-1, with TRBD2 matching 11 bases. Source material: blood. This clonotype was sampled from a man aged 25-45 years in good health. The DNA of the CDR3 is TGTGCCAGCAGTGAAGGGGCTAGCGGGGGGCAGCATGAGCAGTTCTTC. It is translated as CASSEGASGGQHEQFF.